Listed here are 14 T cell receptor beta chains from one sample, sequenced in a study of OX40 agonist ivuxolimab in advanced cancers. Clones were sequenced by immunoSEQ multiplex PCR, and TCRdb holds only the in-frame ones, with some missing. The data show some 150,000 clones, with 93% seen just once and under 1.3% held by the top ten. The sequenced sample was CD4+ or CD8+ T cells sorted from blood, obtained in a trial of the OX40 agonist ivuxolimab. These receptor sequences come from an adult with an advanced solid tumor such as melanoma, head and neck, liver or kidney cancer.

This sequence joins TRBV7-9 and TRBJ2-1; 7 bases match TRBD2. With V trimmed by 2 bases and J by 5 bases, 3 bases remained unmatched. CDR3 size: 14 residues. Germline values: CDR1 SEHNR, CDR2 FQNEAQ (reference sequence). CDR3 nucleotide sequence: TGTGCCAGCAGCTTATACGCGGGGGACAATGAGCAGTTCTTC. Translating gives CASSLYAGDNEQFF.

The chain has TRBV10-3 and TRBJ2-1, with 7 bases matching TRBD1. The CDR3 totals 13 residues. The V gene end was trimmed by 4 bases and the J gene end by 7 bases; junction bases not matched to a gene: 4. Looked up from germline, CDR1 is ENHRY and CDR2 is SYGVKD. CDR3 coding DNA: TGTGCCATCAGTGTCAGGGGGAATAATGAGCAGTTCTTC. Protein product: CAISVRGNNEQFF.

The DNA of the CDR3 is TGTGCCAGCAGCTTAATATTTACGGCTTCCGGCTCCTACAATGAGCAGTTCTTC. This translates into CASSLIFTASGSYNEQFF. The J gene is TRBJ2-1, the V gene TRBV11-2; D not certain. CDR3 length equals 18 residues. V lost 2 bases and J 0 bases, leaving 17 bases between the germline ends. Germline values: CDR1 SGHAT, CDR2 FQNNGV.

This chain uses TRBV7-3 with TRBJ1-2, with D possibly being TRBD1 (5 bases). From germline, CDR1 is SGHTA and CDR2 FQGTGA. Deletions cut 1 base from V and 7 bases from J, with 40 bases between. This CDR3 region has 23 residues. The CDR3: CASSLRPIGASPGFAAIRGGYTF. The CDR3 nucleotides read TGTGCCAGCAGCTTAAGGCCCATCGGGGCATCGCCGGGATTTGCCGCCATTAGGGGTGGCTACACCTTC.

In its sample, this clone was seen a few times. The chain carries TRBV7-3 and TRBJ2-3; 9 bases fit TRBD1. The CDR3 consists of 13 residues. J lost 3 bases, V lost 6 bases, and 1 base had no gene match. Germline V gene sequence: CDR1 SGHTA, CDR2 FQGTGA. The CDR3: CASRQGATDTQYF. Written as DNA, the CDR3 is TGTGCCAGCAGACAGGGGGCGACAGATACGCAGTATTTT. The full variable domain, in which reference TRBV7-3 and TRBJ2-3 provide the parts outside the CDR3, is GAGVSQTPSNKVTEKGKYVELRCDPISGHTALYWYRQSLGQGPEFLIYFQGTGAADDSGLPNDRFFAVRPEGSVSTLKIQRTERGDSAVYLCASRQGATDTQYFGPGTRLTVL.

Concerning this clone itself: The same CDR3 also results from other DNA sequences found in this sample. V usage is TRBV30 and J usage is TRBJ1-3, with D possibly being TRBD1 (5 bases). CDR3 length: 14 residues. CDR1 GTSNPN and CDR2 SVGIG come from the germline V gene (reference sequence). The V gene lost 1 base and the J gene lost 0 bases, with 7 bases spanning the gap. Written as DNA, the CDR3 is TGTGCCTGGAGTGAGGGGTACTCTGGAAACACCATATATTTT. Protein sequence: CAWSEGYSGNTIYF.

The chain employs TRBV7-2 and TRBJ2-1, with TRBD2 matching over 11 bases. The V and J ends lost 6 bases and 4 bases, in that order; junction bases with no gene match: 5. Germline CDR1 SGHTA, CDR2 FQGNSA. The CDR3 totals 15 residues. The CDR3 spells CASRSRLAGYNEQFF. The CDR3 nucleotides read TGTGCCAGCAGGAGTCGACTAGCGGGATACAATGAGCAGTTCTTC.

This clone was detected once. The chain couples TRBV5-6 to TRBJ1-1; D perhaps matches TRBD1 (6 bases). Germline V gives CDR1 SGHDT, CDR2 YYEEEE. The V gene lost 4 bases and the J gene lost 0 bases, with 22 bases spanning the gap. The CDR3 consists of 18 residues. In nucleotides, the CDR3 is TGTGCCAGCAGCCCCTCAGGACAGTCTTACGTTATGAACACTGAAGCTTTCTTT. Amino acids: CASSPSGQSYVMNTEAFF. The full variable domain, completed using reference TRBV5-6 and TRBJ1-1, is DAGVTQSPTHLIKTRGQQVTLRCSPKSGHDTVSWYQQALGQGPQFIFQYYEEEERQRGNFPDRFSGHQFPNYSSELNVNALLLGDSALYLCASSPSGQSYVMNTEAFFGQGTRLTVV.

This rearrangement joins TRBV4-2 to TRBJ2-1; tentatively, D is TRBD1 (6 bases). V lost 3 bases to trimming and J lost 8 bases, with 26 bases between them. This CDR3 region has 18 residues. CDR1 is LGHNA and CDR2 is YNFKEQ in the germline V gene. Written as DNA, the CDR3 is TGTGCCAGCAGCCAGGACACACCGACAGGAGCGTTAATCTATGAGCAGTTCTTC. Translation gives CASSQDTPTGALIYEQFF.

The chain employs TRBV6-5 and TRBJ1-2, with 7 bases matching TRBD1. The junction had 12 bases not matched to a gene; V was cut back by 6 bases and J by 5 bases. Per germline, CDR1 MNHEY and CDR2 SVGAGI. The CDR3 has 15 residues. Written as DNA, the CDR3 is TGTGCCAGCAGGAGGGGGACAGAGTCGATTTATGGCTACACCTTC. The encoded protein is CASRRGTESIYGYTF.

The chain uses TRBV7-9 and TRBJ2-3; 9 nucleotides match TRBD2. The CDR3 loop spans 16 amino acids. The V and J ends lost 4 bases and 2 bases, in that order; junction bases with no gene match: 7. Per germline, CDR1 SEHNR and CDR2 FQNEAQ (reference sequence). The CDR3: CASSSLSGGATDTQYF. The CDR3 nucleotides are TGTGCCAGCAGCTCCCTTAGCGGGGGAGCCACAGATACGCAGTATTTT.

This clone was counted a few times. The chain employs TRBV9 and TRBJ2-1; 9 bases match TRBD2. The V gene end was trimmed by 0 bases and the J gene end by 7 bases; junction bases not matched to a gene: 5. The CDR3 totals 15 residues. The germline CDR1 and CDR2 sequences are SGDLS and YYNGEE. In nucleotides, the CDR3 is TGTGCCAGCAGCGTAGATGCGGGAGGGCGGAATGAGCAGTTCTTC. This translates into CASSVDAGGRNEQFF.

This clone was counted once. The rearrangement joins TRBV9 to TRBJ2-7, with D possibly matching TRBD2 (5 bases). Trimming shortened V by 0 bases and J by 2 bases, and 15 bases separated the two germline ends. Germline V gene data show CDR1 as SGDLS and CDR2 as YYNGEE. The CDR3 contains 16 residues. The CDR3 DNA is TGTGCCAGCAGCGTAGGGGCGGGTGCATCTACCTACGAGCAGTACTTC. Amino acids: CASSVGAGASTYEQYF.

This clone came up once. The V and J genes are TRBV28 and TRBJ1-1; unclear D gene. V lost 5 bases to trimming and J lost 3 bases, with 13 bases between them. Germline-derived CDR1 and CDR2 are MDHEN and SYDVKM. There are 14 residues in the CDR3. Here the CDR3 DNA reads TGTGCCAGCAGTCCCAGCTTTAAGGACACTGAAGCTTTCTTT. The encoded protein is CASSPSFKDTEAFF.